The 30 T cell receptor beta chains given below trace back to one sample, sequenced in a study of vaccination effects on CD4 cells after COVID-19. Within the ViraFEST assay, antigen-specific CD4+ T cells underwent expansion with viral peptide pools prior to sequencing. Upon completion of around eleven days in culture, CD4+ T cells were isolated. Each participant was given two doses of one vaccine (BNT162b2 or mRNA-1273). The data were produced by immunoSEQ multiplex PCR, yet TCRdb's version contains in-frame clones alone and is incomplete. The sample contains tens of thousands of clones, about four fifths of which appear only once. The antigens these receptors bind are not known. The starting material was CD4+ T cells from PBMCs cultured with HCoV-OC43 spike peptides, obtained after COVID-19 vaccination. Stated subset: HCoV-OC43 spike overlapping peptide pool stimulation. These receptors all stem from a human donor who received a COVID-19 vaccine.

This clone was observed a handful of times. The chain recombines TRBV3-1 (or the pseudogene TRBV3-2) with TRBJ1-1; possibly TRBD1 for D (5 bases). The germline CDR1 and CDR2 sequences are LGHDT and YNNKEL (reference sequence). CDR3 length: 15 amino acids. V was cut by 0 bases and J by 5 bases, with 13 bases left in between. In DNA form, the CDR3 reads TGTGCCAGCAGCCAAGACCAGGGTACGCGGACTGAAGCTTTCTTT. This translates into CASSQDQGTRTEAFF.

V and J are TRBV3-1 (or the pseudogene TRBV3-2) and TRBJ2-7; 11 bases align to TRBD2. Trimming at V came to 4 bases and at J to 4 bases, leaving 0 bases not matched to a gene. The length of the CDR3 is 13 residues. Germline assignment: CDR1 LGHDT and CDR2 YNNKEL (reference sequence). The CDR3 nucleotides read TGTGCCAGCAGCCGGACTAGCGGGTACGAGCAGTACTTC. The encoded protein is CASSRTSGYEQYF.

The CDR3 region has the DNA TGTGCCAGCAGTGAAGGAAGGAAAGAGACCCAGTACTTC. It yields the protein CASSEGRKETQYF. V usage is TRBV6-1 and J usage is TRBJ2-5, with D hard to call. Germline CDR1 and CDR2: MNHNS and SASEGT. The CDR3 has 13 residues. V lost 1 base, J lost 3 bases, and 6 bases lay in between.

The gene calls are TRBV9 and TRBJ2-2; D not resolved. This CDR3 region has 16 residues. With 0 bases removed from V and 5 bases from J, the gap between germline ends came to 14 bases. CDR1 is SGDLS and CDR2 is YYNGEE in the germline V gene. The CDR3 loop reads CASSVATGPMTGELFF. As DNA, the CDR3 is TGTGCCAGCAGCGTAGCTACGGGCCCCATGACCGGGGAGCTGTTTTTT. The whole variable domain, filled in from reference TRBV9 and TRBJ2-2, reads DSGVTQTPKHLITATGQRVTLRCSPRSGDLSVYWYQQSLDQGLQFLIQYYNGEERAKGNILERFSAQQFPDLHSELNLSSLELGDSALYFCASSVATGPMTGELFFGEGSRLTVL.

This chain uses TRBV12-3 or TRBV12-4 with TRBJ1-4; D not resolved. The V and J ends lost 3 bases and 8 bases respectively, with 4 bases between them. The CDR3 has 11 residues. CDR3 amino acids: CASSLGEKLFF. The CDR3 nucleotides are TGTGCCAGCAGTTTGGGCGAAAAACTGTTTTTT.

The genes are TRBV7-2 and TRBJ2-7; 9 bases line up with TRBD2. CDR3 length: 15 residues. After removal of 4 bases from V and 4 bases from J, the junction contained 8 bases not matched to a gene. Looked up from germline, CDR1 is SGHTA and CDR2 is FQGNSA. CDR3 sequence (DNA): TGTGCCAGCAGCTACAGACTAGCGGCCTCATACGAGCAGTACTTC. Translating it yields CASSYRLAASYEQYF.

The rearrangement uses TRBV7-9 and TRBJ2-1, with 8 bases aligning to TRBD2. The CDR3 is made up of 17 amino acids. The germline CDR1 and CDR2 sequences are SEHNR and FQNEAQ (reference sequence). Trimming cost V 1 base and J 6 bases; bases outside gene matches: 11. CDR3 sequence (DNA): TGTGCCAGCAGCTTAGGCTCCACGGGGGGGCCAGGCAATGAGCAGTTCTTC. It codes for CASSLGSTGGPGNEQFF.

V is TRBV11-2 and J is TRBJ2-1, with TRBD1 matching over 7 bases. Germline V CDR1 and CDR2: SGHAT, FQNNGV. The CDR3 spans 18 residues. J gave up 9 bases and V 4 bases, and 21 bases lay outside the gene matches. DNA for the CDR3: TGTGCCAGCAGCTCGCGGCGTCGACGGGAAGGGGGCCTTGGTGAGCAGTTCTTC. Translating gives CASSSRRRREGGLGEQFF.

The table lists this clone with many counts. The J gene is TRBJ2-7, the V gene TRBV7-2; maybe TRBD2 (5 bases). The CDR3 spans 16 residues. Trimming removed 6 bases at V and 3 bases at J, with 21 bases between. CDR1 and CDR2 (germline): SGHTA, FQGNSA. The DNA of the CDR3 is TGTGCCAGCAGTCTTCCTACTAGTTCCCTTTACTACGAGCAGTACTTC. It is translated as CASSLPTSSLYYEQYF.

This chain links TRBV11-2 with TRBJ2-3; 8 nucleotides align to TRBD2. V lost 5 bases, J lost 1 base, and 14 bases stayed unmatched. The germline V gene encodes CDR1 SGHAT and CDR2 FQNNGV. The CDR3 runs to 18 residues. CDR3 coding DNA: TGTGCCAGCAGCCCCCCGGGTGGGCGGGGGGTGCGCACAGATACGCAGTATTTT. This codes for CASSPPGGRGVRTDTQYF.

The genes are TRBV5-4 and TRBJ2-7, with 9 bases fitting TRBD2. V was pared by 6 bases and J by 4 bases, with 14 bases of the junction left unmatched. The CDR3 is 16 amino acids. The germline V gene has CDR1 SGHNT and CDR2 YYREEE (reference sequence). The CDR3: CASTLPYGGGEYEQYF. Written as DNA, the CDR3 is TGTGCCAGCACCTTACCCTATGGCGGGGGGGAATACGAGCAGTACTTC.

This sequence joins TRBV27 and TRBJ2-2; tentatively, D is TRBD2 (6 bases). The V end lost 2 bases, the J end lost 0 bases, and 16 bases lay between the germline ends. Germline values: CDR1 MNHEY, CDR2 SMNVEV (reference sequence). The CDR3 extends over 18 amino acids. CDR3 coding DNA: TGTGCCAGCAGTTTAAGGGACTTGGGGCGGTCGAACACCGGGGAGCTGTTTTTT. Residues: CASSLRDLGRSNTGELFF.

In this sample, this clone turned up a few times. The chain uses TRBV6-5 and TRBJ2-2; 7 bases match TRBD1. Trimming cost V 0 bases and J 1 base; bases outside gene matches: 2. The CDR3 is made up of 16 amino acids. Per germline, CDR1 MNHEY and CDR2 SVGAGI. In DNA form, the CDR3 reads TGTGCCAGCAGTTACTCGGGACAGATGAACACCGGGGAGCTGTTTTTT. It specifies CASSYSGQMNTGELFF.

This clone came up once. The chain has TRBV14 and TRBJ1-1; weak D call: TRBD1 (6 bases). V lost 4 bases and J lost 0, with 12 bases in between. The germline CDR1 and CDR2 sequences are SGHDN and FVKESK. The CDR3 length is 15 residues. The CDR3 here is CASSPLGQMNTEAFF. CDR3 coding DNA: TGTGCCAGCAGCCCACTCGGACAGATGAACACTGAAGCTTTCTTT.

The rearrangement uses TRBV7-9 and TRBJ1-5; 11 bases line up with TRBD1. The CDR3 runs 13 residues. Germline CDR1 reads SEHNR; CDR2 reads FQNEAQ (reference sequence). Trimming at V came to 8 bases and at J to 5 bases, leaving 2 bases not matched to a gene. This chain's CDR3 is CASGGQGDQPQHF. As DNA, the CDR3 is TGTGCCAGCGGGGGACAGGGGGATCAGCCCCAGCATTTT.

This sequence joins TRBV5-1 and TRBJ1-4; a possible D gene is TRBD1 (5 bases). The length of the CDR3 is 15 residues. Germline-derived CDR1 and CDR2 are SGHRS and YFSETQ. V lost 1 base, J lost 4 bases, and 11 bases lay in between. The CDR3, as DNA: TGCGCCAGCAGCTTGTTTGGGGCCGGTAATGAAAAACTGTTTTTT. It yields the protein CASSLFGAGNEKLFF.

This rearrangement joins TRBV7-9 to TRBJ2-1, with 7 bases matching TRBD2. From germline, CDR1 is SEHNR and CDR2 FQNEAQ (reference sequence). The V segment lost 11 bases and the J segment 7 bases; nucleotides outside the gene matches: 11. The CDR3 has 13 amino acids. In DNA, the CDR3 is TGTGCCTGGGCACTAGCGTCTCGTAATGAGCAGTTCTTC. It translates to CAWALASRNEQFF.

This clone appeared a few times. The chain joins TRBV4-2 to TRBJ2-2; TRBD2 aligns across 13 bases. The CDR3 loop spans 19 amino acids. Per germline, CDR1 LGHNA and CDR2 YNFKEQ. The junction had 7 bases not matched to a gene; V was cut back by 2 bases and J by 1 base. The CDR3 nucleotides read TGTGCCAGCAGCCAAAACCTCTGGACTAGCGGGAGGAACACCGGGGAGCTGTTTTTT. This codes for CASSQNLWTSGRNTGELFF.

This sequence joins TRBV5-4 and TRBJ1-2; TRBD1 might be the D (6 bases). V dropped 6 bases and J dropped 0 bases, with 24 bases sitting between them. The CDR3 has 18 amino acids. Germline V gives CDR1 SGHNT, CDR2 YYREEE (reference sequence). Here the CDR3 reads CASTYGGGSSSANYGYTF. CDR3 sequence (DNA): TGTGCCAGCACCTATGGGGGCGGATCTTCCAGTGCTAACTATGGCTACACCTTC.

The rearrangement uses TRBV5-5 and TRBJ2-5, with 10 bases identical to TRBD2. V shed 0 bases, J shed 4 bases, and the junction held 0 bases outside the gene matches. Germline lookup yields CDR1 SGHKS and CDR2 YYEKEE (reference sequence). The CDR3 is made up of 14 amino acids. CDR3 sequence reads: CASSLGLAGETQYF. CDR3 nucleotide sequence: TGTGCCAGCAGCTTGGGACTAGCGGGAGAGACCCAGTACTTC.

This clone was seen many times. J is TRBJ1-5 and V is TRBV6-5, with 7 bases identical to TRBD1. This CDR3 region has 15 residues. From germline, CDR1 is MNHEY and CDR2 SVGAGI. V lost 5 bases to trimming and J lost 2 bases; unmatched junction nucleotides: 6. CDR3 coding DNA: TGTGCCAGCAGTACACGGACAGGTGGCAATCAGCCCCAGCATTTT. This codes for CASSTRTGGNQPQHF.

This chain joins TRBV5-1 and TRBJ1-2; D gene uncertain. V lost 0 bases, J lost 0 bases, and 15 bases lay in between. The germline V gene encodes CDR1 SGHRS and CDR2 YFSETQ. The CDR3 loop spans 17 amino acids. Here the CDR3 DNA reads TGCGCCAGCAGCTTGGTCGGGAGGGAAGACCCTAACTATGGCTACACCTTC. Translating gives CASSLVGREDPNYGYTF. Using reference TRBV5-1 and TRBJ1-2 for the parts outside the CDR3, the full variable domain is KAGVTQTPRYLIKTRGQQVTLSCSPISGHRSVSWYQQTPGQGLQFLFEYFSETQRNKGNFPGRFSGRQFSNSRSEMNVSTLELGDSALYLCASSLVGREDPNYGYTFGSGTRLTVV.

The chain links TRBV18 to TRBJ1-3; no definite D call. Looked up from germline, CDR1 is KGHSH and CDR2 is LQKENI. The CDR3 totals 15 residues. Trimming cost V 3 bases and J 0 bases, with 9 bases left between them. CDR3 DNA: TGTGCCAGCTCACCTCAGGTTACCTCTGGAAACACCATATATTTT. Protein: CASSPQVTSGNTIYF.

The chain links TRBV6-1 to TRBJ2-3; D is unresolved. From germline, CDR1 is MNHNS and CDR2 SASEGT. V gave up 0 bases and J gave up 2 bases, with 9 bases separating them. The CDR3 consists of 15 residues. CDR3: CASSEAPYSTDTQYF. The CDR3 DNA is TGTGCCAGCAGTGAAGCGCCTTACTCCACAGATACGCAGTATTTT.

This chain links TRBV6-4 with TRBJ2-3, with D tentatively TRBD1 or TRBD2 (5 bases each). Germline values: CDR1 MRHNA, CDR2 SNTAGT. The CDR3 is 15 residues long. The V gene lost 3 bases and the J gene lost 0 bases, with 10 bases spanning the gap. The CDR3 is CASSDGGSSTDTQYF. CDR3 sequence (DNA): TGTGCCAGCAGTGATGGGGGATCTAGCACAGATACGCAGTATTTT.

This sequence joins TRBV19 and TRBJ1-2; 8 bases are a match to TRBD1. After removal of 5 bases from V and 4 bases from J, the junction contained 3 bases not matched to a gene. The CDR3 contains 13 residues. Germline V lookup: CDR1 LNHDA, CDR2 SQIVND (reference sequence). The chain's CDR3 is CASSRTGFYGYTF. Written as DNA, the CDR3 is TGTGCCAGTAGTCGGACAGGGTTCTATGGCTACACCTTC. Variable domain in full (rest from reference TRBV19 and TRBJ1-2): DGGITQSPKYLFRKEGQNVTLSCEQNLNHDAMYWYRQDPGQGLRLIYYSQIVNDFQKGDIAEGYSVSREKKESFPLTVTSAQKNPTAFYLCASSRTGFYGYTFGSGTRLTVV.

This clone was seen more than once but under ten times. The CDR3 DNA is TGTGCCAGCAGTTACAGCGGCGGAAAACTGTTTTTT. Translated: CASSYSGGKLFF. This chain uses TRBV6-5 with TRBJ1-4; the D is unclear. This CDR3 comprises 12 residues. CDR1 is MNHEY and CDR2 is SVGAGI in the germline V gene. Trimming removed 2 bases from V and 10 bases from J, with 8 bases in between.

The chain joins TRBV2 to TRBJ1-5; D is possibly TRBD1 (6 bases). The V and J ends lost 6 bases and 3 bases respectively, with 15 bases between them. Germline CDR1 reads SNHLY; CDR2 reads FYNNEI. The CDR3 spans 15 residues. CDR3 bases: TGTGCCAGCAGCAAAGGCCAGGGGTACAATCAGCCCCAGCATTTT. Translated: CASSKGQGYNQPQHF.

This clone came up a few times. The chain joins TRBV5-1 to TRBJ2-7, with 11 bases matching TRBD2. Germline CDR1 and CDR2: SGHRS and YFSETQ. This CDR3 region has 14 residues. The V gene end was trimmed by 4 bases and the J gene end by 4 bases; junction bases not matched to a gene: 4. The CDR3 DNA sequence: TGCGCCAGCAGCACCGGGACTAGCGGTTACGAGCAGTACTTC. Translating gives CASSTGTSGYEQYF.

The chain carries TRBV14 and TRBJ1-1, with D hard to call. With 3 bases removed from V and 5 bases from J, the gap between germline ends came to 10 bases. This CDR3 comprises 13 residues. CDR1 is SGHDN, CDR2 FVKESK, per germline. The chain's CDR3 is CASSQEQSTEAFF. DNA for the CDR3: TGTGCCAGCAGCCAGGAACAGTCTACTGAAGCTTTCTTT.